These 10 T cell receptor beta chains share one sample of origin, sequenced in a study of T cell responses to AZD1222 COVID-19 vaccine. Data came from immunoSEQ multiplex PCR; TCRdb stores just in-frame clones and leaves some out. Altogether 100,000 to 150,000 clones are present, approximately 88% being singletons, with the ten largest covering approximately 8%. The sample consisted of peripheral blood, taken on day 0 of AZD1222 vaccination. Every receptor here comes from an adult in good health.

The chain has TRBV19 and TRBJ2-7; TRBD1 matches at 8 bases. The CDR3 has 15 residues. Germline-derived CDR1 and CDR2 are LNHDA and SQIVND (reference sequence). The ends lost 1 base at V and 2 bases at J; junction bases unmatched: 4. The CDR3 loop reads CASSIGGQAAYEQYF. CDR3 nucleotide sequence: TGTGCCAGTAGTATAGGGGGACAGGCTGCCTACGAGCAGTACTTC.

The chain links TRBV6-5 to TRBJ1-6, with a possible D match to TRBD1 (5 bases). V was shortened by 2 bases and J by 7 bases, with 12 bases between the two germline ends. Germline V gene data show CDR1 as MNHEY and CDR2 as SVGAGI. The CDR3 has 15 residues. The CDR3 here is CASSYTRDFNSPLHF. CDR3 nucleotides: TGTGCCAGCAGTTACACCCGGGACTTCAATTCACCCCTCCACTTT.

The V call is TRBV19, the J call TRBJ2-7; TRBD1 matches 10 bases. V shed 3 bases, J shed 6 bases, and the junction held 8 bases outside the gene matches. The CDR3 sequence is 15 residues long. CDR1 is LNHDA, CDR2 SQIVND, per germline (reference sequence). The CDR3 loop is CASSIWDRGFGEQYF. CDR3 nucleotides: TGTGCCAGTAGTATTTGGGACAGGGGCTTCGGCGAGCAGTACTTC.

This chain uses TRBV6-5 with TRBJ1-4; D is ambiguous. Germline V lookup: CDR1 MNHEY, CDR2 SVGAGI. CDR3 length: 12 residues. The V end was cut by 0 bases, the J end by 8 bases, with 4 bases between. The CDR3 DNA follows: TGTGCCAGCAGTTACTCGTTCGAAAAACTGTTTTTT. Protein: CASSYSFEKLFF.

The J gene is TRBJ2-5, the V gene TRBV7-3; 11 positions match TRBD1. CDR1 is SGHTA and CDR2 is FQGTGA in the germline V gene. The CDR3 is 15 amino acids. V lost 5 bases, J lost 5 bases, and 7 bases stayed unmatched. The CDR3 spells CASSRDRGIGETQYF. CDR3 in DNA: TGTGCCAGCAGCCGGGACAGGGGGATAGGGGAGACCCAGTACTTC.

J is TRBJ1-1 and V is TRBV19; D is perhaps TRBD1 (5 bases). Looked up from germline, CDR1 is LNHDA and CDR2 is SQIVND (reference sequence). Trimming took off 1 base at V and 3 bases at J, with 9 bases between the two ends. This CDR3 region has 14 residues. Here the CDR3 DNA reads TGTGCCAGTAGTATAGTAAAAGGGGACACTGAAGCTTTCTTT. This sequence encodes CASSIVKGDTEAFF.

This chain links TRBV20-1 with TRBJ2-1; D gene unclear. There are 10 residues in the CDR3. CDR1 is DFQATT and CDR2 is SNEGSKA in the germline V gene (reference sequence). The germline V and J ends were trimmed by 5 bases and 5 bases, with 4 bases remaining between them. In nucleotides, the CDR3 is TGCAGTGCTCTAAACAATGAGCAGTTCTTC. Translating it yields CSALNNEQFF.

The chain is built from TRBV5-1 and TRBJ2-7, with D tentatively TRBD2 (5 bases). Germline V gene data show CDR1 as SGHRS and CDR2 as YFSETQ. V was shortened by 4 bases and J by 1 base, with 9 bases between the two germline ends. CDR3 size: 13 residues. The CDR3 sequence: CASSPSGSYEQYF. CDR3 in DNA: TGCGCCAGCAGCCCCTCGGGGTCCTACGAGCAGTACTTC.

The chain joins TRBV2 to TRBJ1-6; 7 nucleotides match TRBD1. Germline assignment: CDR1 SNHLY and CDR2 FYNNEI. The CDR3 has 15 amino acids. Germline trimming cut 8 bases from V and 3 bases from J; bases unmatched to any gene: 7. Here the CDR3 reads CASETGAIYNSPLHF. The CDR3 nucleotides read TGTGCCAGCGAAACAGGGGCCATCTATAATTCACCCCTCCACTTT.

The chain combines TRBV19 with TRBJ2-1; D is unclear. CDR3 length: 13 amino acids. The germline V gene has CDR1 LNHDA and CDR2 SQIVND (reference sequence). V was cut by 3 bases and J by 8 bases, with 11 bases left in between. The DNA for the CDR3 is TGTGCCAGTAGTATTGAGATGGGCTATGAGCAGTTCTTC. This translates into CASSIEMGYEQFF.